Below are 5 T cell receptor beta chains sequenced from a single sample in a study of graft-versus-host responses after intestinal transplantation. For these receptors, no antigen is known. Sequencing used immunoSEQ multiplex PCR; TCRdb keeps in-frame clones, though not all of them. The sample holds about 88,000 clones; 80% to 95% are singletons and the top ten take 0.3% to 0.35%. This material consisted of unstimulated CD4+ T cells sorted from spleen or lymph node cells, taken before intestinal transplant. These receptors were taken from a human donor who received an intestinal transplant.

Of note for this clone: Other DNA sequences in this sample translate to the same CDR3. The rearrangement joins TRBV27 to TRBJ1-3; D not certain. Between the trimmed V and J ends, which lost 3 bases and 4 bases, there was a span of 10 bases. Germline V lookup: CDR1 MNHEY, CDR2 SMNVEV (reference sequence). The CDR3 length is 14 residues. The DNA of the CDR3 is TGTGCCAGCAGTTTGCGGGGTTCGGGAAACACCATATATTTT. It encodes CASSLRGSGNTIYF.

The rearrangement uses TRBV2 and TRBJ2-4; no firm D call. The V gene lost 8 bases and the J gene lost 0 bases, with 20 bases spanning the gap. Germline CDR1 is SNHLY and CDR2 is FYNNEI. This CDR3 has 17 amino acids. As DNA, the CDR3 is TGTGCCAGCGGATGGGAATTGGCGATTCTAGCCAAAAACATTCAGTACTTC. Residues: CASGWELAILAKNIQYF.

V is TRBV28 and J is TRBJ2-3, with unresolved D. Germline CDR1 MDHEN, CDR2 SYDVKM. The CDR3 has 13 residues. Trimming left V 7 bases short and J 12 bases short, with 20 bases between. The CDR3 is CASKTSRAPSQYF. CDR3 coding DNA: TGTGCCAGCAAAACATCACGGGCTCCTAGTCAGTATTTT.

The chain links TRBV5-1 to TRBJ2-3, with TRBD2 matching 7 bases. CDR1 is SGHRS and CDR2 is YFSETQ in the germline V gene. With V trimmed by 3 bases and J by 4 bases, 5 bases remained unmatched. This CDR3 contains 14 residues. CDR3 in DNA: TGCGCCAGCAGCTGGGAGGGCCCACCAGATACGCAGTATTTT. Its protein product is CASSWEGPPDTQYF.

This clone appeared a single time. This rearrangement joins TRBV7-8 to TRBJ1-2, with 7 nucleotides matching TRBD1. J was trimmed by 6 bases and V by 3 bases; bases with no gene match: 4. The CDR3 has 13 amino acids. Germline V gene sequence: CDR1 SGHVS, CDR2 FQNEAQ. This CDR3 is CASSFGTDDGYTF. The CDR3 DNA reads as TGTGCCAGCAGCTTCGGGACAGATGATGGCTACACCTTC.